This T cell receptor beta chain was sequenced for a study of blood T cells in healthy people across ages. Germline values: CDR1 KGHSH, CDR2 LQKENI. This CDR3 is built from 17 residues. Combining a sample-barcoded 5' primer with a J-beta primer mix, a second PCR ran for about 7 to 12 cycles. TCRdb re-called the 5' RACE reads through MiXCR, storing one row per CDR3 protein. This table holds about 800,000 distinct CDR3 sequences, 46% found once. The sequence derives from an elderly man in good health. The gene calls are TRBV18 and TRBJ2-5; D gene ambiguous. The tail of the sequence fits TRBJ2-7 better, so the J call may be wrong. Input material: blood. CDR3 in DNA: TGTGCCAGCTCCGAGCACCGTAGGGATGCCACCAGCTACGAGCAGTACTTC. Its protein is CASSEHRRDATSYEQYF.